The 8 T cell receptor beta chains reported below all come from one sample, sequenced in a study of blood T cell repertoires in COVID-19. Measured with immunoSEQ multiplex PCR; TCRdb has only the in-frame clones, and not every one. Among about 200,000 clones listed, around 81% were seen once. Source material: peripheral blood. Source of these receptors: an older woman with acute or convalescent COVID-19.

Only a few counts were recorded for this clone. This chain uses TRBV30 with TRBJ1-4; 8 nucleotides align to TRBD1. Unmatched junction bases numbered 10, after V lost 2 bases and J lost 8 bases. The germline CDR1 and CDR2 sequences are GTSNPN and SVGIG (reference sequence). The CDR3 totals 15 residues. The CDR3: CAWSLRTGISEKLFF. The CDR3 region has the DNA TGTGCCTGGAGTCTGAGGACAGGGATTTCCGAAAAACTGTTTTTT.

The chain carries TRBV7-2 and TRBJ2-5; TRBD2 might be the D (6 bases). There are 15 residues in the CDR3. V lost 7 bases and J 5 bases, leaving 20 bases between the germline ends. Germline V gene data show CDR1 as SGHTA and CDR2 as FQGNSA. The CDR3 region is CASTNGGFQGETQYF. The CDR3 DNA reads TGTGCCAGCACTAATGGGGGGTTTCAAGGGGAGACCCAGTACTTC.

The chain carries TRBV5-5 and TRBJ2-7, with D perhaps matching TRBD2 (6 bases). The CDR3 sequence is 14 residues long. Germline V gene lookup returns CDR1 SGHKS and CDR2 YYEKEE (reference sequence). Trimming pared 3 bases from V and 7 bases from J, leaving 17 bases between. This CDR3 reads CASSSQARAGEQYV. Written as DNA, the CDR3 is TGTGCCAGCAGCTCGCAAGCAAGGGCGGGGGAGCAGTACGTC.

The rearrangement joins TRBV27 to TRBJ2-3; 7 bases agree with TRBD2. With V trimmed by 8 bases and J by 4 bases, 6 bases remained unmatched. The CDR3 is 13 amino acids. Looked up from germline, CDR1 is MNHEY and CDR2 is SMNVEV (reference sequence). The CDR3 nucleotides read TGTGCCAGCGCGGGGGTTCCATCAGATACGCAGTATTTT. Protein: CASAGVPSDTQYF.

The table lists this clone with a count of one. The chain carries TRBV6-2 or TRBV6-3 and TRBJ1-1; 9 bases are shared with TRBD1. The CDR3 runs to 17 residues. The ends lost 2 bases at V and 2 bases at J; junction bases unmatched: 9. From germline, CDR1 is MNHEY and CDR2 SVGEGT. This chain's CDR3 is CASSYARQGVINTEAFF. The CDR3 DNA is TGTGCCAGCAGTTACGCCAGACAGGGGGTCATCAACACTGAAGCTTTCTTT.

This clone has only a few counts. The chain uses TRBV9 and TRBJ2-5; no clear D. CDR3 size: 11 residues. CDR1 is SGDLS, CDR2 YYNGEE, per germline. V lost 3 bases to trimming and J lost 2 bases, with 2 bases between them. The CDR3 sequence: CASSAQETQYF. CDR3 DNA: TGTGCCAGCAGCGCTCAAGAGACCCAGTACTTC.

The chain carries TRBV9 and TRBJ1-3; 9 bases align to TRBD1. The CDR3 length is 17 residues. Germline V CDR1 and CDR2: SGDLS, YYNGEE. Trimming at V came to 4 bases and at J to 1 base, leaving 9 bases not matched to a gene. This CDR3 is CASSPGGTGLSGNTIYF. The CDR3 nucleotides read TGTGCCAGCAGCCCCGGGGGGACAGGGTTATCTGGAAACACCATATATTTT.

This chain's CDR3 is CASSEGQAFYGYTF. DNA of the CDR3: TGTGCCAGCAGTGAGGGCCAGGCCTTCTATGGCTACACCTTC. The chain links TRBV6-1 to TRBJ1-2; D remains unclear. CDR3 length: 14 amino acids. Germline CDR1 is MNHNS and CDR2 is SASEGT. Between the trimmed V and J ends, which lost 3 bases and 4 bases, there was a span of 12 bases.